This TCR beta chain was documented in a study of blood T cells in healthy people across ages. A second PCR, run for roughly 7 to 11 cycles, used a sample-barcoded 5' primer plus a J-beta primer mix. Using its own MiXCR run on the 5' RACE reads, TCRdb lists one record per CDR3 protein. Among approximately 800,000 distinct CDR3 sequences listed, roughly 53% were seen once. Study-level points and caveats: Any changes in expanded clonotypes were possibly confounded, as donor CMV status remained unknown.

Of note for this clonotype: What it binds is not known.

The germline V gene encodes CDR1 MNHNY and CDR2 SVGAGI (reference sequence). This CDR3 is 14 amino acids long. Trimming stripped 0 bases from V and 5 bases from J, with 10 bases between. Sequenced material: blood. The sequence was obtained from a man of 80 years or more in good health. The chain is built from TRBV6-6 and TRBJ2-5; D remains unclear. CDR3 coding DNA: TGTGCCAGCAGTTACTCGTTGGTAGGGGAGACCCAGTACTTC. Protein sequence: CASSYSLVGETQYF.